This is a list of T cell receptor beta chains from one sample in a study of OX40 agonist ivuxolimab in advanced cancers. Measured with immunoSEQ multiplex PCR; TCRdb has only the in-frame clones, and not every one. The sample holds 150,000 to 190,000 clones; 90% to 95% are singletons and the top ten take around 0.31%. The sample here was CD4+ or CD8+ T cells sorted from blood, taken in a trial of the OX40 agonist ivuxolimab. The receptors here all came from an adult with an advanced solid tumor such as melanoma, head and neck, liver or kidney cancer. Both conserved end residues are trimmed from each CDR3.

j_gene: TRBJ1-4; v_gene: TRBV13; CDR3aa: ASSLGRGEKLF
j_gene: TRBJ1-2; v_gene: TRBV19; CDR3aa: ASSSRRSNYGYT
j_gene: TRBJ1-5; v_gene: TRBV28; CDR3aa: ASSFDGNQPQH
j_gene: TRBJ1-5; v_gene: TRBV28; CDR3aa: ASSLSPPGPQPQH
j_gene: TRBJ2-5; v_gene: TRBV5-8; CDR3aa: ASSLQGARETQY
j_gene: TRBJ1-5; v_gene: TRBV6-5; CDR3aa: ASSYTGGEGQPQH
j_gene: TRBJ2-5; v_gene: TRBV4-3; CDR3aa: ASSRDPGTRETQY
j_gene: TRBJ2-7; v_gene: TRBV7-9; CDR3aa: ASSSALAVYEQY
j_gene: TRBJ1-2; v_gene: TRBV19; CDR3aa: ASSMSVVGRGSSYGYT
j_gene: TRBJ1-1; v_gene: TRBV11-2; CDR3aa: ASSDYRGRAAF
j_gene: TRBJ2-3; v_gene: TRBV27; CDR3aa: ASSLSWGRDGTDTQY
j_gene: TRBJ1-3; v_gene: TRBV19; CDR3aa: ASSIDAGYSGNTIY
j_gene: TRBJ1-1; v_gene: TRBV7-3; CDR3aa: ASSLSGSMNTEAF
j_gene: TRBJ1-1; v_gene: TRBV5-4; CDR3aa: ASSARDSLLQAF
j_gene: TRBJ2-3; v_gene: TRBV2; CDR3aa: ASSEERAGLAGMY
j_gene: TRBJ2-7; v_gene: TRBV7-9; CDR3aa: ASSSIGEQY
j_gene: TRBJ2-7; v_gene: TRBV6-4; CDR3aa: ASGQLAASYEQY
j_gene: TRBJ1-2; v_gene: TRBV15; CDR3aa: ATSREQGAGGYT
j_gene: TRBJ1-1; v_gene: TRBV10-2; CDR3aa: ASSDRDRMNTEAF
j_gene: TRBJ1-2; v_gene: TRBV2; CDR3aa: ASSLRQTNYGYT
j_gene: TRBJ2-1; v_gene: TRBV19; CDR3aa: ASSPMGGNEQF
j_gene: TRBJ1-1; v_gene: TRBV5-6; CDR3aa: ASIKEGIRAEAF
j_gene: TRBJ1-5; v_gene: TRBV6-1; CDR3aa: ASSNPHSNQPQH
j_gene: TRBJ1-5; v_gene: TRBV7-2; CDR3aa: ASRPLYSNQPQH
j_gene: TRBJ1-1; v_gene: TRBV6-5; CDR3aa: ASSYPPGGGTEAF
j_gene: TRBJ1-1; v_gene: TRBV19; CDR3aa: ASSMWQGAHEAF
j_gene: TRBJ1-1; v_gene: TRBV28; CDR3aa: ASSDPLGNTEAF
j_gene: TRBJ2-5; v_gene: TRBV5-8; CDR3aa: ASSGGTGLEETQY
j_gene: TRBJ2-2; v_gene: TRBV19; CDR3aa: ASSGTANTGELF
j_gene: TRBJ2-3; v_gene: TRBV7-2; CDR3aa: ASSLLGPSTDTQY
j_gene: TRBJ2-7; v_gene: TRBV10-3; CDR3aa: AISDSGTGDYEQY
j_gene: TRBJ2-7; v_gene: TRBV7-2; CDR3aa: ASSLVSGYEQY
j_gene: TRBJ1-2; v_gene: TRBV28; CDR3aa: ASSPGPLYGYT
j_gene: TRBJ2-2; v_gene: TRBV9; CDR3aa: ASSVDRGATGELF
j_gene: TRBJ2-7; v_gene: TRBV5-6; CDR3aa: ASSLANVGTSWYEQY
j_gene: TRBJ1-1; v_gene: TRBV10-3; CDR3aa: AISDTGRSEAF
j_gene: TRBJ1-2; v_gene: TRBV11-2; CDR3aa: ASRSLRETRTYGYT
j_gene: TRBJ2-7; v_gene: TRBV9; CDR3aa: ASPPYEQY
j_gene: TRBJ1-4; v_gene: TRBV27; CDR3aa: ASRTGRSNEKLF
j_gene: TRBJ1-1; v_gene: TRBV5-4; CDR3aa: ASSLYATGTEAF
j_gene: TRBJ2-1; v_gene: TRBV7-2; CDR3aa: ASSSDRGSYNEQF
j_gene: TRBJ1-1; v_gene: TRBV29-1; CDR3aa: SVEDGTGAF
j_gene: TRBJ2-5; v_gene: TRBV5-6; CDR3aa: ASSTGMGETQY
j_gene: TRBJ2-7; v_gene: TRBV6-6; CDR3aa: ASTYARGSYREQY
j_gene: TRBJ2-4; v_gene: TRBV7-9; CDR3aa: ASSLRGDPRGIQY
j_gene: TRBJ1-4; v_gene: TRBV7-9; CDR3aa: ASSPTGGVEKLF
j_gene: TRBJ2-7; v_gene: TRBV5-8; CDR3aa: ASSLQGTGEQY
j_gene: TRBJ2-3; v_gene: TRBV10-3; CDR3aa: AISERRQGQSTDTQY
j_gene: TRBJ1-2; v_gene: TRBV7-2; CDR3aa: ASSLVAGGEGGYT
j_gene: TRBJ1-1; v_gene: TRBV29-1; CDR3aa: SVLTGVLAEAF
j_gene: TRBJ1-2; v_gene: TRBV7-2; CDR3aa: ASSLGLYGYT
j_gene: TRBJ1-5; v_gene: TRBV28; CDR3aa: ASREGFNQPQH
j_gene: TRBJ2-3; v_gene: TRBV4-3; CDR3aa: ASSLVEEDTQY
j_gene: TRBJ1-1; v_gene: TRBV5-1; CDR3aa: ASRGTGANTEAF